The 12 T cell receptor beta chains below all came from one sample that was sequenced in a study of blood T cell repertoires in COVID-19. Measured with immunoSEQ multiplex PCR; TCRdb has only the in-frame clones, and not every one. Seen here are about 190,000 clones, 70% to 85% observed once, and the top ten hold approximately 13%. The sequencing sample was made of peripheral blood. These receptors came from a man aged 50 or older who had recovered from COVID-19.

The chain's CDR3 is CATSTTGFRDNNSPLHF. In nucleotides, the CDR3 is TGTGCCACCTCGACGACAGGGTTTCGAGATAATAATTCACCCCTCCACTTT. The V gene is TRBV28, the J gene TRBJ1-6, with 7 positions matching TRBD1. V shed 10 bases, J shed 5 bases, and the junction held 17 bases outside the gene matches. Germline loops: CDR1 MDHEN, CDR2 SYDVKM. CDR3 length: 17 residues.

The CDR3 is CASSQLSSGALNEQFF. CDR3 coding DNA: TGCGCCAGCAGCCAACTATCTTCCGGAGCTCTCAATGAGCAGTTCTTC. V and J are TRBV4-1 and TRBJ2-1, with D unresolved. CDR1 and CDR2 (germline): MGHRA, YSYEKL. CDR3 length: 16 amino acids. V lost 2 bases to trimming and J lost 6 bases, with 17 bases between them.

The V call is TRBV10-3, the J call TRBJ2-1; TRBD2 matches 11 bases. Trimming removed 7 bases from V and 8 bases from J; junction bases left unmatched: 10. This CDR3 is built from 15 residues. CDR1 ENHRY and CDR2 SYGVKD come from the germline V gene. CDR3 coding DNA: TGTGCCATCAAGGCGACTAGCGGGAACATCGATGAGCAGTTCTTC. Its protein product is CAIKATSGNIDEQFF.

The chain uses TRBV11-2 and TRBJ1-4; TRBD1 agrees at 7 bases. V gave up 8 bases and J gave up 3 bases; unmatched junction bases: 6. Germline loops: CDR1 SGHAT, CDR2 FQNNGV. The CDR3 is 14 residues long. CDR3 DNA: TGTGCCAGCGCCCAGGGGGGTCCTAATGAAAAACTGTTTTTT. Amino acid sequence: CASAQGGPNEKLFF.

This clone was recorded only once. The chain recombines TRBV9 with TRBJ1-3; 7 nucleotides match TRBD1. CDR3 length: 14 amino acids. V lost 4 bases and J lost 4; bases outside the gene matches: 5. CDR1 and CDR2 (germline): SGDLS, YYNGEE. CDR3 region: CASSPTGDGNTIYF. The CDR3 DNA reads TGTGCCAGCAGCCCCACAGGGGACGGAAACACCATATATTTT.

This clone came up a few times. The rearrangement uses TRBV6-5 and TRBJ2-3; no definite D call. The ends were cut back, 7 bases at V and 3 bases at J, with 5 bases in the middle. This CDR3 is built from 11 residues. Germline V gene data show CDR1 as MNHEY and CDR2 as SVGAGI. CDR3 nucleotides: TGTGCCAGCACCTTGACAGATACGCAGTATTTT. Translated: CASTLTDTQYF.

The chain couples TRBV28 to TRBJ1-3, with D uncertain. The CDR3 extends over 15 amino acids. Germline V lookup: CDR1 MDHEN, CDR2 SYDVKM. Trimming pared 2 bases from V and 0 bases from J, leaving 8 bases between. In DNA form, the CDR3 reads TGTGCCAGCAGTTTAGGACTGAGCTCTGGAAACACCATATATTTT. As protein: CASSLGLSSGNTIYF.

This chain connects TRBV7-7 to TRBJ2-1, with D possibly TRBD1 on 6 matching bases. Between the trimmed V and J ends, which lost 5 bases and 4 bases, there was a span of 9 bases. The V gene's germline CDR1 is SSHAT and CDR2 FNYEAQ (reference sequence). CDR3 size: 13 residues. The CDR3 loop reads CASSTGQYNEQFF. CDR3 DNA sequence: TGTGCCAGCAGCACGGGACAATACAATGAGCAGTTCTTC.

This sequence joins TRBV18 and TRBJ2-6, with D possibly being TRBD2 (5 bases). There are 17 residues in the CDR3. Trimming cost V 3 bases and J 2 bases, with 14 bases left between them. CDR1 and CDR2 from the germline V gene are KGHSH and LQKENI. DNA of the CDR3: TGTGCCAGCTCACCTAATCCCGGGATTACTGGGGCCAACGTCCTGACTTTC. Translating it yields CASSPNPGITGANVLTF.

The chain links TRBV6-6 to TRBJ1-4; D is possibly TRBD1 (5 bases). V was clipped by 2 bases and J by 7 bases, with 14 bases between them. The CDR3 sequence is 15 residues long. Germline V gene lookup returns CDR1 MNHNY and CDR2 SVGAGI (reference sequence). CDR3 residues: CASSYLGPRVEKLFF. The CDR3 nucleotides read TGTGCCAGCAGTTACCTTGGTCCCAGGGTTGAAAAACTGTTTTTT.

About this clone: A read error may produce the germline difference seen at one junction end. Additional DNA sequences in this sample encode the identical CDR3. J is TRBJ2-7 and V is TRBV27; 9 nucleotides agree with TRBD2. This CDR3 is built from 14 residues. Germline CDR1 is MNHEY and CDR2 is SMNVEV (reference sequence). CDR3: CASSRLAGTYEQYF. CDR3 DNA: TGTGCCAGCAGTCGTCTAGCGGGAACCTACGAGCAATACTTC.

The chain uses TRBV20-1 and TRBJ1-2, with 7 bases matching TRBD1. The germline V gene has CDR1 DFQATT and CDR2 SNEGSKA (reference sequence). CDR3 length: 14 amino acids. The J segment lost 4 bases and the V segment lost 3 bases, leaving 8 bases of the junction unmatched. CDR3 coding DNA: TGCAGTGCTAGTATCGGGCAGGGGGGCTATGGCTACACCTTC. Translated: CSASIGQGGYGYTF.